This is a list of T cell receptor beta chains from one sample in a study of CD8+ T cells in alopecia areata. Some clones are missing from TCRdb's copy, which holds only in-frame ones; the method was immunoSEQ multiplex PCR. Of approximately 150,000 clones in the sample, 40% to 50% are singletons; the top ten hold more than 6.5%. Sequenced input: CD4+ T cells sorted from blood. These receptors were collected from a human donor with alopecia areata. Both conserved end residues are part of each CDR3. The D gene is left open where the match is weak. Some rows have no size entry. The others give once, few or many, or a class for an expanded clone.

v_call	j_call	clone_size	d_call	cdr3_nt	cdr3_aa
TRBV4-1	TRBJ2-3	once	-	TGCGCCATCTCCCAGGTGACAGGCGCTCCCCGGTGGGATACGCAGTATTTT	CAISQVTGAPRWDTQYF
TRBV29-1	TRBJ2-3	few	TRBD2	TGCAGCGTTGGAACTAGCGGGATTGGAGATACGCAGTATTTT	CSVGTSGIGDTQYF
TRBV7-3	TRBJ2-6	-	-	TGTGCCAGCAGCTTACAGGGTAGCTCTGGGGCCAACGTCCTGACTTTC	CASSLQGSSGANVLTF
TRBV4-1	TRBJ2-1	-	TRBD2	TGCGCCAGCAGCCCCTTGACTAGCGGGAGTAGTTATGAGCAGTTCTTC	CASSPLTSGSSYEQFF
TRBV15	TRBJ2-1	-	TRBD2	TGTGCCACCAGCAGAGACTGGACTAGCGGGGGAGGGAATGAGCAGTTCTTC	CATSRDWTSGGGNEQFF
TRBV5-1	TRBJ2-5	-	TRBD1	TGCGCCAGCAGCGCGGGACAGGGAAAGACCCAGTACTTC	CASSAGQGKTQYF
TRBV7-2	TRBJ2-5	-	TRBD2	TGTGCCAGCGTACCCGCGGGGGGCAGTGGGACCCAGTACTTC	CASVPAGGSGTQYF
TRBV7-3	TRBJ2-1	-	-	TGTGCCAGCAGCTTAACAAAGGACAATGAGCAGTTCTTC	CASSLTKDNEQFF
TRBV29-1	TRBJ1-3	few	-	TGCAGCGTTGAATCTCAGGACTCTGGAAACACCATATATTTT	CSVESQDSGNTIYF
TRBV20-1	TRBJ2-5	-	-	TGCAGTGCCCTTGATCAGGAGACCCAGTACTTC	CSALDQETQYF
TRBV28	TRBJ2-7	few	TRBD1	TGTGCCAGCAGTTTATTCCGACAGGGTTCCTACGAGCAGTACTTC	CASSLFRQGSYEQYF
TRBV27	TRBJ2-2	-	-	TGTGCCAGCAGTTTATCGTGGGGGGCCACCGGGGAGCTGTTTTTT	CASSLSWGATGELFF
TRBV5-1	TRBJ1-1	-	-	TGCGCCAGCAGCTCGACCGTCCTGAACACTGAAGCTTTCTTT	CASSSTVLNTEAFF
TRBV23-1	TRBJ1-5	-	-	TGCGCCAGCAGAACTCCCGGCCGGACCTCAGGACAGCCCCAGCATTTT	CASRTPGRTSGQPQHF
TRBV29-1	TRBJ1-5	-	TRBD1	TGCAGCGTCAGGGGACAGGGGAGCAATCAGCCCCAGCATTTT	CSVRGQGSNQPQHF
TRBV7-3	TRBJ2-5	-	TRBD1	TGTGCCAGCAGCTCCCAGGGGGCAGGAGAGACCCAGTACTTC	CASSSQGAGETQYF
TRBV28	TRBJ2-5	-	-	TGTGCCAGCAGTTTAAAGTTGGAGACCCAGTACTTC	CASSLKLETQYF
TRBV11-2	TRBJ2-3	-	TRBD2	TGTGCCAGCAGCTTACTCTTAGCGGGAGGGCGGAGCACAGATACGCAGTATTTT	CASSLLLAGGRSTDTQYF
TRBV10-3	TRBJ2-7	-	-	TGTGCCATCGGGAGCCCGGGGCGGGAGCAGTACTTC	CAIGSPGREQYF
TRBV27	TRBJ1-1	-	TRBD1	TGTGCCAGCAGTTGGGACAGTTTGAACACTGAAGCTTTCTTT	CASSWDSLNTEAFF
TRBV29-1	TRBJ1-1	-	-	TGCAGCGTGGACAGGAACACTGAAGCTTTCTTT	CSVDRNTEAFF
TRBV4-1	TRBJ2-7	-	TRBD1	TGCGCCAGCAGCCAAGGGACAGGCAATCCACTCCGGGAGCAGTACTTC	CASSQGTGNPLREQYF
TRBV25-1	TRBJ2-5	-	TRBD1	TGTGCCAGCGAAGCGGACAGGGGGCGCGGAAAGACCCAGTACTTC	CASEADRGRGKTQYF
TRBV18	TRBJ2-7	-	-	TGTGCCAGCTCACCTTTGACTAGTGGGAGCAACTACTACGAGCAGTACTTC	CASSPLTSGSNYYEQYF
TRBV7-3	TRBJ2-1	-	-	TGTGCCAGCAGCTTAGCGGGGACCGGGAACAATGAGCAGTTCTTC	CASSLAGTGNNEQFF
TRBV5-1	TRBJ2-1	few	-	TGCGCCAGCAGCTTGGCAGGGGGGCAATACAATGAGCAGTTCTTC	CASSLAGGQYNEQFF
TRBV5-1	TRBJ2-1	-	-	TGCGCCAGCAGCTCGGGACTGGGGACTAATGAGCAGTTCTTC	CASSSGLGTNEQFF
TRBV9	TRBJ2-7	-	-	TGTGCCAGCAGCGTAGGGGGCCTTTCCTACGAGCAGTACTTC	CASSVGGLSYEQYF
TRBV7-9	TRBJ2-5	-	-	TGTGCCAGCAGCTTAGAGTCTAGCCGGGAGACCCAGTACTTC	CASSLESSRETQYF
TRBV29-1	TRBJ2-5	few	TRBD2	TGCAGCGGAAAGGGACTAGCGGGAGGAGGGGCGGAGACCCAGTACTTC	CSGKGLAGGGAETQYF
TRBV19	TRBJ2-7	-	TRBD2	TGTGCCAGTAGTAAAGGGACTAGCGGGGCTTACGAGCAGTACTTC	CASSKGTSGAYEQYF
TRBV27	TRBJ1-2	-	-	TGTGCCAGCAGTACGCTGGGGCTCGGGGGCTACACCTTC	CASSTLGLGGYTF
TRBV2	TRBJ2-1	-	TRBD1	TGTGCCAGCCGTCGGGACAGCGGCTCCTACAATGAGCAGTTCTTC	CASRRDSGSYNEQFF
TRBV30	TRBJ1-1	-	-	TGTGCCTGGTCCGGGGCCGGCACTGAAGCTTTCTTT	CAWSGAGTEAFF
TRBV28	TRBJ2-1	few	-	TGTGCCAGCAGTTTCAGGCTCGAGCAGTTCTTC	CASSFRLEQFF
TRBV29-1	TRBJ1-5	-	-	TGCAGCGTTGAAGTTCAACATTTT	CSVEVQHF
TRBV30	TRBJ1-2	-	TRBD1	TGTGCCTGGAGCCTACAGGGGGCGAGCGGCTACACCTTC	CAWSLQGASGYTF
TRBV7-9	TRBJ1-5	-	-	TGTGCCAGCAGCGGCCTTTCCACCCAGCCCCAGCATTTT	CASSGLSTQPQHF
TRBV7-9	TRBJ1-2	-	-	TGTGCCAGCAGCTTTGGCGGCACCCTCAACTATGGCTACACCTTC	CASSFGGTLNYGYTF
TRBV25-1	TRBJ2-3	-	TRBD2	TGTGCCAGCAGTGGCTGGGGGGGAACAGATACGCAGTATTTT	CASSGWGGTDTQYF
TRBV27	TRBJ2-7	few	-	TGTGCCAGCAGTTTCGGGCGCTACTACGAGCAGTACTTC	CASSFGRYYEQYF
TRBV6-6	TRBJ1-2	few	-	TGTGCCACCGTTGAGACAGCGACCTATGGCTACACCTTC	CATVETATYGYTF
TRBV5-1	TRBJ2-3	-	-	TGCGCCAGCAGACGTGCGGGACTCCCCCGAGATACGCAGTATTTT	CASRRAGLPRDTQYF
TRBV5-1	TRBJ2-5	-	TRBD2	TGCGCCAGCAGCACTCCGACTAGCGGGAGCGAGACCCAGTACTTC	CASSTPTSGSETQYF
TRBV5-8	TRBJ2-1	-	TRBD2	TGTGCCAGCAGCTCCTGGGTAACGGCGGGAGGGCCAGATGAGCAGTTCTTC	CASSSWVTAGGPDEQFF
TRBV4-1	TRBJ2-7	-	TRBD2	TGCGCCAGCAGCCTCCCCTCTCCCGGGACTAGCGGGCATTACGAGCAGTACTTC	CASSLPSPGTSGHYEQYF
TRBV29-1	TRBJ1-1	few	TRBD1	TGCAGCGTTGAAGATCGGGACAGGATTCGAGCTTTCTTT	CSVEDRDRIRAFF
TRBV29-1	TRBJ2-1	few	-	TGCAGCGTTGAGAAGACGGGACGCTACAATGAGCAGTTCTTC	CSVEKTGRYNEQFF
TRBV30	TRBJ1-1	-	-	TGTGCCTGGAGGACAACCGGGACGATGAACACTGAAGCTTTCTTT	CAWRTTGTMNTEAFF
TRBV2	TRBJ2-5	few	-	TGTGCCAGCAGTCAACAGGAGACCCAGTACTTC	CASSQQETQYF
TRBV10-3	TRBJ2-7	few	-	TGTGCCATCAGTGAATTGGGAGCGAGGGGTGAGCAGTACTTC	CAISELGARGEQYF
TRBV5-1	TRBJ1-2	-	-	TGCGCCAGCAGCTTGCACGCGACAGCTAACTATGGCTACACCTTC	CASSLHATANYGYTF
TRBV28	TRBJ2-4	-	-	TGTGCCAGCAGTGCCAATGCCTGGACAGCCCCACCCATTCAGTACTTC	CASSANAWTAPPIQYF
TRBV29-1	TRBJ1-5	few	TRBD1	TGCAGCGTGACAGGGTCACCCAATCAGCCCCAGCATTTT	CSVTGSPNQPQHF
TRBV4-2	TRBJ2-2	few	-	TGTGCCAGCAGCCAAGATCCGGGGGCGAACACCGGGGAGCTGTTTTTT	CASSQDPGANTGELFF
TRBV29-1	TRBJ2-3	-	-	TGCAGCGTTAGGGGGGATCCTTTCACAGATACGCAGTATTTT	CSVRGDPFTDTQYF
TRBV29-1	TRBJ2-5	few	TRBD2	TGCAGCGTTTCTGTCGAGCGGGAGCTGGAGACCCAGTACTTC	CSVSVERELETQYF
TRBV28	TRBJ2-1	few	-	TGTGCCAGCAGTTCAATCCTTCGGAATGAGCAGTTCTTC	CASSSILRNEQFF
TRBV6-6	TRBJ2-7	-	TRBD1	TGTGCCATAAAAAGGACAGGGAGCGACGAGCAGTACTTC	CAIKRTGSDEQYF
TRBV27	TRBJ2-7	few	TRBD2	TGTGCCAGCAGTTCCTTCGGGACTAGCGGGAATAGCTACGAGCAGTACTTC	CASSSFGTSGNSYEQYF